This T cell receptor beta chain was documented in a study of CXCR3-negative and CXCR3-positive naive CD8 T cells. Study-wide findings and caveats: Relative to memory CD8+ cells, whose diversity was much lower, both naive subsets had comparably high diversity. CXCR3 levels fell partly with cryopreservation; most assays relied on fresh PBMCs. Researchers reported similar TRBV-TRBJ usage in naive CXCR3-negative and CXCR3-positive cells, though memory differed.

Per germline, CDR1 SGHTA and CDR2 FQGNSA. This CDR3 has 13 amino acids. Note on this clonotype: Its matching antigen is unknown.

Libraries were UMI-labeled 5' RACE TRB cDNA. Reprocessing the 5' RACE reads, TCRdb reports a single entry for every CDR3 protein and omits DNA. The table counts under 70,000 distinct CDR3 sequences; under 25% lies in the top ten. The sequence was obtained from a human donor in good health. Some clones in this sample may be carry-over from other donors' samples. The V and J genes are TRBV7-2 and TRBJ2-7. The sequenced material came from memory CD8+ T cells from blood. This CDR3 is CASSLTSSYEQYF.